A selection of T cell receptor beta chains follows, all from one sample in a study of T-cell memory formation after mild COVID-19. TCRdb fed the 5' RACE reads into MiXCR, producing one record per CDR3 protein. The sample carries 280,000 or so distinct CDR3 sequences, about a sixth recorded once. The sample consisted of PBMCs or a T cell subset sorted from them (not recorded which). The receptors here all came from a young man who had mild COVID-19 (a few samples of this study predate the infection). Cell type and time point are not known. CDR3s include the opening cysteine and the closing phenylalanine or tryptophan. The D gene is left open where the match is weak. Rows give clone size only sometimes, using once, few, many, or a class for an expanded clone.

D gene	V gene	J gene	clone size	CDR3 protein	CDR3 DNA
-	TRBV4-2	TRBJ2-7	-	CASSPGLSGAYEQYF	TGTGCCAGCAGCCCGGGACTCTCGGGGGCCTACGAGCAGTACTTC
-	TRBV6-6	TRBJ1-2	few	CASSYAGDGNYGYTF	TGTGCCAGCAGTTACGCCGGGGACGGCAACTATGGCTACACCTTC
TRBD2	TRBV3-1	TRBJ2-2	few	CASSRWTSGGGNTGELFF	TGTGCCAGCAGCCGATGGACTAGCGGGGGCGGGAACACCGGGGAGCTGTTTTTT
-	TRBV7-9	TRBJ2-6	-	CASTTPGANVLTF	TGTGCCAGCACTACGCCCGGGGCCAACGTCCTGACTTTC
-	TRBV2	TRBJ2-3	-	CASRDLSSTDTQYF	TGTGCCAGCAGAGATCTGTCTAGCACAGATACGCAGTATTTT
-	TRBV4-3	TRBJ1-6	many	CASSQDLFSPLHF	TGCGCCAGCAGCCAAGATCTATTTTCACCCCTCCACTTT
-	TRBV5-1	TRBJ1-1	few	CASSSEGGVNTEAFF	TGCGCCAGCAGCTCGGAAGGAGGAGTGAACACTGAAGCTTTCTTT
-	TRBV7-9	TRBJ2-1	few	CASSSGTYEQFF	TGTGCCAGCAGCTCCGGAACCTATGAGCAGTTCTTC
TRBD2	TRBV4-1	TRBJ2-1	many	CASSQRLAGGYNEQFF	TGCGCCAGCAGCCAACGACTAGCGGGGGGTTACAATGAGCAGTTCTTC
-	TRBV30	TRBJ2-3	many	CAWSVRSADTQYF	TGTGCCTGGAGTGTACGGTCGGCAGATACGCAGTATTTT
-	TRBV6-5	TRBJ1-2	few	CATQSQGSGYGYTF	TGTGCCACCCAATCCCAGGGGTCGGGCTATGGCTACACCTTC
-	TRBV7-2	TRBJ2-1	-	CASSLGTFAMLARNEQFF	TGTGCCAGCAGCTTAGGTACTTTCGCAATGCTAGCGAGAAATGAGCAGTTCTTC
TRBD1	TRBV5-1	TRBJ2-3	few	CATRPGTGSLGDTQYF	TGCGCCACCCGACCCGGGACAGGGAGTCTCGGAGATACGCAGTATTTT
-	TRBV5-1	TRBJ1-1	few	CASSLGPLSRDTEAFF	TGCGCCAGCAGCTTGGGACCCCTGAGCAGGGACACTGAAGCTTTCTTT
TRBD2	TRBV4-1	TRBJ2-3	-	CASSQDGGEVLSATDTQYF	TGCGCCAGCAGCCAAGATGGGGGGGAGGTACTGTCGGCCACAGATACGCAGTATTTT
TRBD2	TRBV5-6	TRBJ2-3	-	CASSPLPLAGYTDTQYF	TGTGCCAGCAGCCCATTACCGCTAGCGGGATACACAGATACGCAGTATTTT
-	TRBV29-1	TRBJ2-3	-	CSVERTDTQYF	TGCAGCGTTGAGCGGACAGATACGCAGTATTTT
-	TRBV12-3/TRBV12-4	TRBJ1-2	-	CASNLKERGVGYTF	TGTGCCAGCAACCTTAAGGAGCGGGGTGTTGGCTACACCTTC
-	TRBV7-2	TRBJ1-3	few	CASSSFPGNTIYF	TGTGCCAGCAGCTCCTTCCCTGGAAACACCATATATTTT
-	TRBV18	TRBJ2-1	many	CASSLGALNEQFF	TGTGCCAGCTCACTCGGGGCACTGAATGAGCAGTTCTTC
-	TRBV7-4	TRBJ1-6	-	CASAGSYNSPLHF	TGTGCCAGCGCTGGATCATATAATTCACCCCTCCACTTT
-	TRBV4-1	TRBJ2-3	-	CASSQERGTDTQYF	TGCGCCAGCAGCCAAGAGAGGGGCACAGATACGCAGTATTTT
TRBD2	TRBV3-1	TRBJ2-3	many	CASSHSGTSGTDTQYF	TGTGCCAGCAGTCACTCCGGGACTAGCGGCACAGATACGCAGTATTTT
-	TRBV11-3	TRBJ2-2	few	CASRRGIGGGTGELFF	TGTGCCAGCAGGCGAGGCATTGGGGGCGGAACCGGGGAGCTGTTTTTT
-	TRBV24-1	TRBJ2-3	-	CATSDSLDTQYF	TGTGCCACCAGTGATTCTCTAGATACGCAGTATTTT
-	TRBV7-6	TRBJ2-2	-	CASSSPRAGVGLLIF	TGTGCCAGCAGCTCGCCACGGGCTGGGGTAGGACTGTTGATTTTT
-	TRBV6-6	TRBJ1-1	-	CASSYRDTEAFF	TGTGCCAGCAGTTACCGGGACACTGAAGCTTTCTTT
-	TRBV6-1	TRBJ1-1	few	CASSATRDVAFF	TGTGCCAGCAGTGCCACCCGAGACGTGGCTTTCTTT
-	TRBV12-3/TRBV12-4	TRBJ1-2	many	CASSLGGGYTF	TGTGCCAGCAGTTTGGGGGGTGGCTACACCTTC
TRBD1	TRBV4-1	TRBJ1-2	-	CASSQEGRDRGGGYTF	TGCGCCAGCAGCCAAGAAGGGAGAGACAGGGGCGGTGGCTACACCTTC
-	TRBV5-1	TRBJ1-3	-	CASSLDGFGNTIYF	TGCGCCAGCAGCTTGGACGGGTTTGGAAACACCATATATTTT